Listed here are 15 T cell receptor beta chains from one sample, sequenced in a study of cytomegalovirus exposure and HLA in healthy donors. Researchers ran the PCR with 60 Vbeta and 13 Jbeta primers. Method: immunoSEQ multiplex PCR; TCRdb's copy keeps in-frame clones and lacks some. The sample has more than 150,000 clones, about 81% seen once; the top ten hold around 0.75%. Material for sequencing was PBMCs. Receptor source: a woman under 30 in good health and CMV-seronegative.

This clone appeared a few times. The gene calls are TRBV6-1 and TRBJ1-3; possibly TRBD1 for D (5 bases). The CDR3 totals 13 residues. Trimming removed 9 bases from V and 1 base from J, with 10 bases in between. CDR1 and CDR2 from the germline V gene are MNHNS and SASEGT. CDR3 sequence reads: CASYQGSGNTIYF. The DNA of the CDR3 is TGTGCCAGTTACCAGGGATCTGGAAACACCATATATTTT.

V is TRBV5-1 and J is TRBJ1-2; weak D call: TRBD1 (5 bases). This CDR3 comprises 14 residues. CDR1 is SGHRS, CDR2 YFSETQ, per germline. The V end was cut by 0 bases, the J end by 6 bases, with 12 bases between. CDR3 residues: CASSLGQGLDGYTF. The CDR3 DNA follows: TGCGCCAGCAGCTTGGGGCAGGGACTGGATGGCTACACCTTC.

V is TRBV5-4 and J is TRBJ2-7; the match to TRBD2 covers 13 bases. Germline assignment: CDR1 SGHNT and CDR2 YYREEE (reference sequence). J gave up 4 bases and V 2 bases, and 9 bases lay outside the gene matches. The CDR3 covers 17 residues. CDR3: CASSLTTSGGAGYEQYF. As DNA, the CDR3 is TGTGCCAGCAGCTTAACCACTAGCGGGGGGGCAGGATACGAGCAGTACTTC.

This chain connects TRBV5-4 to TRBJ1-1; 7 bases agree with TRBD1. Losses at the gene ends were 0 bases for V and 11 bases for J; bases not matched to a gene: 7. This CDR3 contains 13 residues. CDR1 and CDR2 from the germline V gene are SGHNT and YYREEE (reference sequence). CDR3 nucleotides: TGTGCCAGCAGCTTGGGTCAGGGGGAAGGCGCTTTCTTT. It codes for CASSLGQGEGAFF.

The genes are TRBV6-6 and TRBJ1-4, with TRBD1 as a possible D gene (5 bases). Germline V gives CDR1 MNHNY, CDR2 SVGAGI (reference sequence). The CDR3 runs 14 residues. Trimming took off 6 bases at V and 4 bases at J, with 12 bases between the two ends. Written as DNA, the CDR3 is TGTGCCAGCAGAATGACAGTGATTAATGAAAAACTGTTTTTT. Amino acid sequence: CASRMTVINEKLFF.

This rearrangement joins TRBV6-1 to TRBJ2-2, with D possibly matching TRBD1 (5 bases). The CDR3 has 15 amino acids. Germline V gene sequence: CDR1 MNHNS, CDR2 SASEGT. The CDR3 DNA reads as TGTGCTGCCCGGCATACAGGAAAAATGATCGGGGAGCTGTTTTTT. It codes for CAARHTGKMIGELFF.

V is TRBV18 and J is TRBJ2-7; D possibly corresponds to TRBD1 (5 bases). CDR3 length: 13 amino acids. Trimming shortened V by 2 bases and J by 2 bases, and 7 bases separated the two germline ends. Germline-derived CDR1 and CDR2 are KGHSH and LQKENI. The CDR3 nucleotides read TGTGCCAGCTCACCAGGGGCAACCTACGAGCAGTACTTC. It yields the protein CASSPGATYEQYF. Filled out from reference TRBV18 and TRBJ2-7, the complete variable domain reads NAGVMQNPRHLVRRRGQEARLRCSPMKGHSHVYWYRQLPEEGLKFMVYLQKENIIDESGMPKERFSAEFPKEGPSILRIQQVVRGDSAAYFCASSPGATYEQYFGPGTRLTVT.

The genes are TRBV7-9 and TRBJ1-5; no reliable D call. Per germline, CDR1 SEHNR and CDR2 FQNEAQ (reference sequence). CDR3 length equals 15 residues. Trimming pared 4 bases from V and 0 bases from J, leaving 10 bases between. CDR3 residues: CASSSTEYSNQPQHF. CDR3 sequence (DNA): TGTGCCAGCAGCTCAACAGAATATAGCAATCAGCCCCAGCATTTT.

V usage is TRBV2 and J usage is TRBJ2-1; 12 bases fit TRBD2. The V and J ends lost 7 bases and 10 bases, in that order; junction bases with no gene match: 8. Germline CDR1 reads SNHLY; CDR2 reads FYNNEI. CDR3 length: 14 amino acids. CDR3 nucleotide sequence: TGTGCCAGCAAAGGACTAGCGGGACGTGGGGAGCAGTTCTTC. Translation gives CASKGLAGRGEQFF.

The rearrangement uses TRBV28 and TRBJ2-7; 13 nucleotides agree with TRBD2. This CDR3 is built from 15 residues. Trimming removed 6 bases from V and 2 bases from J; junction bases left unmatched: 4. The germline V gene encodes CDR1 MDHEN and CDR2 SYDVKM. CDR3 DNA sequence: TGTGCCAGCAGAAAGGGACTAGCGGGGACCTACGAGCAGTACTTC. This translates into CASRKGLAGTYEQYF.

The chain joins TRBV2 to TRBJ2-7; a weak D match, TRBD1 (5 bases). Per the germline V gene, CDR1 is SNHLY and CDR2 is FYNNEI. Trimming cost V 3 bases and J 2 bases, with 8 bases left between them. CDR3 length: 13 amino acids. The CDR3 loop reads CASSDPQAYEQYF. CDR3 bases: TGTGCCAGCAGTGACCCACAGGCCTACGAGCAGTACTTC.

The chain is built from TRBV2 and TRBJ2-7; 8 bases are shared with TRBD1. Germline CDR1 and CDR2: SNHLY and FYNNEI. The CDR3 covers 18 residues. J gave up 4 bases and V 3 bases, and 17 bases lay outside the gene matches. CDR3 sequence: CASSDGFADRAVSYEQYF. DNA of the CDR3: TGTGCCAGCAGTGATGGTTTTGCGGACAGGGCGGTTTCATACGAGCAGTACTTC. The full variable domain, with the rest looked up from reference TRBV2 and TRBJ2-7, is EPEVTQTPSHQVTQMGQEVILRCVPISNHLYFYWYRQILGQKVEFLVSFYNNEISEKSEIFDDQFSVERPDGSNFTLKIRSTKLEDSAMYFCASSDGFADRAVSYEQYFGPGTRLTVT.

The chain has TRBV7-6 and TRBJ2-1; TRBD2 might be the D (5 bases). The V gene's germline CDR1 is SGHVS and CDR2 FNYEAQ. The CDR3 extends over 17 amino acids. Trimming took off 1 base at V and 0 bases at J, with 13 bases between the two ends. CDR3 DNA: TGTGCCAGCAGCTTAGATATCTTAAGCGGCTCCTACAATGAGCAGTTCTTC. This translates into CASSLDILSGSYNEQFF.

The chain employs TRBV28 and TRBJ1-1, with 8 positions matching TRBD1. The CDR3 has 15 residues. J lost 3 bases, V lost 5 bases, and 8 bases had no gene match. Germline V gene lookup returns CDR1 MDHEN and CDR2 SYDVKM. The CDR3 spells CASSPWTGKDTEAFF. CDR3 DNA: TGTGCCAGCAGTCCATGGACAGGGAAGGACACTGAAGCTTTCTTT.

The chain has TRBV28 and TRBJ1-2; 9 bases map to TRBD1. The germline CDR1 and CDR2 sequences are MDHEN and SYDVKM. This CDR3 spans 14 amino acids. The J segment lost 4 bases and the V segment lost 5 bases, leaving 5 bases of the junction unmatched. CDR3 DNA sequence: TGTGCCAGCAGTCCACAGACAGGGGGCTATGGCTACACCTTC. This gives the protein CASSPQTGGYGYTF.